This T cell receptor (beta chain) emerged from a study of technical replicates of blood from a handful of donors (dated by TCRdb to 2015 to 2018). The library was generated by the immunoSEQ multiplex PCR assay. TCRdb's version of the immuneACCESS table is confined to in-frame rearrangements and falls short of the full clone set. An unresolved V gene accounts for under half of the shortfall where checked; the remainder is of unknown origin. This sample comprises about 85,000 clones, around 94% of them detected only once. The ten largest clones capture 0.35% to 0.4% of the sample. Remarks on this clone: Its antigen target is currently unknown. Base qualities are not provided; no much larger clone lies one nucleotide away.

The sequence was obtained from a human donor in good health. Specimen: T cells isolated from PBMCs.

The DNA reads as follows: TGTGCCAGCAGCTTAGCGATAGCGGGAGCAGGCGAGCAGTACTTC. This encodes CASSLAIAGAGEQYF. The chain links TRBV7-2 with TRBJ2-7; 9 nucleotides in the junction match TRBD2. From the germline V gene, CDR1 is SGHTA and CDR2 is FQGNSA. The CDR3 runs 15 amino acids, cysteine and phenylalanine included. The DNA shown is the 45-base CDR3, in frame from base 1. Here V drops 0 bases and J drops 6 bases, and the junction holds 6 bases not matched to any gene.